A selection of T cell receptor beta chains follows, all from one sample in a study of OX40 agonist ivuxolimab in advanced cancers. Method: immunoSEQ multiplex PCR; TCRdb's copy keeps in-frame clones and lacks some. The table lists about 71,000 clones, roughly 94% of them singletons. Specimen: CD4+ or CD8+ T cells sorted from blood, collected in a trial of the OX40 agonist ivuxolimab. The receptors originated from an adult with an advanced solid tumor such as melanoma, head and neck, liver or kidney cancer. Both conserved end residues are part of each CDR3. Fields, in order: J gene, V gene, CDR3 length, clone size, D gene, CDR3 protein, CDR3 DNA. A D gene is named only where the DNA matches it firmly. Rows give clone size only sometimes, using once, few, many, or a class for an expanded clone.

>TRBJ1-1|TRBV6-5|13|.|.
CASSQGRNTEAFF
TGTGCCAGCAGTCAGGGACGGAACACTGAAGCTTTCTTT
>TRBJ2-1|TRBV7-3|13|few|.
CASSLETYNEQFF
TGTGCCAGCAGCCTAGAGACCTACAATGAGCAGTTCTTC
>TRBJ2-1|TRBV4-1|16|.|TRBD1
CASSQEGQGARDEQFF
TGCGCCAGCAGCCAAGAGGGACAGGGGGCGCGGGATGAGCAGTTCTTC
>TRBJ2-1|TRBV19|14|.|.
CASSNLPLSGEQFF
TGTGCCAGTAGTAACCTGCCTCTTAGCGGTGAGCAGTTCTTC
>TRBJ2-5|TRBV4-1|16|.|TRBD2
CASSQDPSGRAQTQYF
TGCGCCAGCAGCCAAGATCCTAGCGGGAGGGCACAGACCCAGTACTTC
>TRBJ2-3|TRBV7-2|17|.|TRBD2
CASSLVGGLAGEDTQYF
TGTGCCAGCAGCTTAGTCGGTGGACTAGCGGGGGAAGATACGCAGTATTTT
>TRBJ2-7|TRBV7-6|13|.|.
CASSLVDSGEQYF
TGTGCCAGCAGCTTAGTGGACTCGGGAGAGCAGTACTTC
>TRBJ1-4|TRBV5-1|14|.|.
CASSWGPGDEKLFF
TGCGCCAGCAGCTGGGGGCCGGGCGACGAAAAACTGTTTTTT
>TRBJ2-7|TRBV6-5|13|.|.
CASTIPGDYEQYF
TGTGCCAGCACTATCCCAGGGGACTACGAGCAGTACTTC
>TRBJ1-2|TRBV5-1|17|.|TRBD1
CASSRSQGAGANYGYTF
TGCGCCAGCAGCCGATCACAGGGGGCGGGAGCTAACTATGGCTACACCTTC
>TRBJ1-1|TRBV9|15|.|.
CASSVASLRDTEAFF
TGTGCCAGCAGCGTAGCTAGCCTGAGGGACACTGAAGCTTTCTTT
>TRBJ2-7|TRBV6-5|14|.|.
CASSYTGGAGEQYF
TGTGCCAGCAGTTACACGGGTGGGGCCGGCGAGCAGTACTTC
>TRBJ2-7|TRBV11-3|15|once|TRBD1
CASSPGTGGGYEQYF
TGTGCCAGCAGCCCAGGGACAGGGGGGGGCTACGAGCAGTACTTC
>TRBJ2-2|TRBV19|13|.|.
CASSMAPIGELFF
TGTGCCAGTAGTATGGCCCCTATCGGGGAGCTGTTTTTT
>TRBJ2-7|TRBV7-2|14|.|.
CASSPTGGSYEQYF
TGTGCCAGCAGCCCGACAGGAGGGTCCTACGAGCAGTACTTC
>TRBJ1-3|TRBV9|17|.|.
CASSARQFLGSGNTIYF
TGTGCCAGCAGCGCACGACAGTTCCTAGGCTCTGGAAACACCATATATTTT
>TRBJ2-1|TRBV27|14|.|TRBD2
CASSVVAGGSEQFF
TGTGCCAGCAGTGTGGTAGCGGGGGGTTCCGAGCAGTTCTTC
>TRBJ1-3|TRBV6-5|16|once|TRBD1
CASSYGDSAQGNTIYF
TGTGCCAGCAGTTATGGGGACAGTGCCCAGGGAAACACCATATATTTT
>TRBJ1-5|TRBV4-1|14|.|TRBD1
CASSPGQGAGPQHF
TGCGCCAGCAGCCCGGGACAGGGGGCTGGGCCCCAGCATTTT
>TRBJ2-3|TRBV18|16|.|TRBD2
CASSPPSSGRITTQYF
TGTGCCAGCTCACCACCGTCTAGCGGGAGAATCACAACGCAGTATTTT
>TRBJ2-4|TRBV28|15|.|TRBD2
CASYEREGSGDIQYF
TGTGCCAGCTACGAGCGGGAGGGCTCAGGGGATATTCAGTACTTC
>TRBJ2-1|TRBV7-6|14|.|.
CASSSDGTHNEQFF
TGTGCCAGCAGCTCCGACGGGACCCACAATGAGCAGTTCTTC